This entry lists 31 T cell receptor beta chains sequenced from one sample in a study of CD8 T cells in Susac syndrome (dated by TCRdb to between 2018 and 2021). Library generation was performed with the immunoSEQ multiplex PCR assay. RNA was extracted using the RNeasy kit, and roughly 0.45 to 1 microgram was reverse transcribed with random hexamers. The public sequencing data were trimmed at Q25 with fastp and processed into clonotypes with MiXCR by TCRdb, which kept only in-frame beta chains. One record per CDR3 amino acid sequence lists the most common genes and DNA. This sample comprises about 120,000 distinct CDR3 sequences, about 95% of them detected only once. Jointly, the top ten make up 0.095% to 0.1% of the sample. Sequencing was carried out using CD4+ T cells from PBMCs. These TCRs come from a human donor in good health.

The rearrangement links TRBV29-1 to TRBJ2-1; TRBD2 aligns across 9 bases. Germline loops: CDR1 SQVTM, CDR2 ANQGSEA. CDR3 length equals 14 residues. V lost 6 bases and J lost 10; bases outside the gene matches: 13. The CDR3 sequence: CSVPRGWREGEQFF. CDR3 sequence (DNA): TGCAGCGTCCCACGGGGGTGGCGGGAGGGAGAGCAGTTCTTC.

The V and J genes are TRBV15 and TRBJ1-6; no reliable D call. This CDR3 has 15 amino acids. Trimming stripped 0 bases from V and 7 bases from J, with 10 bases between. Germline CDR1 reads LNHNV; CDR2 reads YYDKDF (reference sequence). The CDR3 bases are TGTGCCACCAGCAGAGACTTCTTACAAAATTCACCCCTCCACTTT. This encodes CATSRDFLQNSPLHF.

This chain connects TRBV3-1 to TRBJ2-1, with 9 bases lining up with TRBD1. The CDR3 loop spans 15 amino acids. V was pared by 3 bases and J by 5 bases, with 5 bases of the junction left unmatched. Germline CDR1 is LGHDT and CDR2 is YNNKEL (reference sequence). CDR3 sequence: CASSHPGQGHNEQFF. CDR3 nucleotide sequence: TGTGCCAGCAGCCATCCAGGACAGGGGCACAATGAGCAGTTCTTC.

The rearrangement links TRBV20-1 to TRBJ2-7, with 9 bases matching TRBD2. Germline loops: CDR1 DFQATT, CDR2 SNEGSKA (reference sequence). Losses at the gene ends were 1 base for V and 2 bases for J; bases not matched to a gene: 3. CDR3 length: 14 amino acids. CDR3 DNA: TGCAGTGCTAGAGTGACTAGCGGTCCCTACGAGCAGTACTTC. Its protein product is CSARVTSGPYEQYF.

The CDR3 here is CASSRDGVTEAFF. As DNA, the CDR3 is TGTGCCAGCAGTAGGGACGGGGTCACTGAAGCTTTCTTT. V gene TRBV6-4 combines with J gene TRBJ1-1; D possibly corresponds to TRBD1 (5 bases). The CDR3 is 13 amino acids. Germline CDR1 MRHNA, CDR2 SNTAGT. Trimming pared 5 bases from V and 4 bases from J, leaving 11 bases between.

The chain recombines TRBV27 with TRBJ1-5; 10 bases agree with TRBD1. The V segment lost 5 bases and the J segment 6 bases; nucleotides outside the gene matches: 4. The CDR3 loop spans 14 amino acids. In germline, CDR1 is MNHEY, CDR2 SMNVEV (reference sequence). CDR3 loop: CASSLTGGPQPQHF. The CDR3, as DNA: TGTGCCAGCAGTCTGACAGGGGGCCCTCAGCCCCAGCATTTT.

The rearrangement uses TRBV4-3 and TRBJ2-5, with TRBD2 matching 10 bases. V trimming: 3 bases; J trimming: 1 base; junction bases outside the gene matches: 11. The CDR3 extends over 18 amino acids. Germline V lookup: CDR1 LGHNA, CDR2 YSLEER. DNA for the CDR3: TGCGCCAGCAGCCAGGACAGTTTAGCGGGAGGCCGCCAAGAGACCCAGTACTTC. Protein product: CASSQDSLAGGRQETQYF.

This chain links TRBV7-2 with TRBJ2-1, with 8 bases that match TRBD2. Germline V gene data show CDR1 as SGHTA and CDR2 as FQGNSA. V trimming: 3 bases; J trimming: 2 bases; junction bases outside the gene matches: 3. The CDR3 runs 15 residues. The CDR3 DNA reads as TGTGCCAGCAGCTTCGAGACTAGCGCCTACAATGAGCAGTTCTTC. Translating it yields CASSFETSAYNEQFF.

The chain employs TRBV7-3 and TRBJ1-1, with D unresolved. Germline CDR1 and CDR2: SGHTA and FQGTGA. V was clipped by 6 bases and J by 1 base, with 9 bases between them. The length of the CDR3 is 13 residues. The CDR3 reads CASREDQNTEAFF. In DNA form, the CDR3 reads TGTGCCAGCAGAGAAGACCAGAACACTGAAGCTTTCTTT.

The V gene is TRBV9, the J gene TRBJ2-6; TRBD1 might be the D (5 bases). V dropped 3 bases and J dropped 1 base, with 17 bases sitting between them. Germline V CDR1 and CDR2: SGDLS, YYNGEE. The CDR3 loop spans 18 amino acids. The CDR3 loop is CASSANPTDRSGANVLTF. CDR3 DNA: TGTGCCAGCAGCGCTAACCCAACCGACAGATCTGGGGCCAACGTCCTGACTTTC.

The CDR3 spells CASSYDRFSGNTIYF. CDR3 nucleotides: TGTGCCAGCAGTTATGACCGCTTCTCTGGAAACACCATATATTTT. The chain has TRBV6-5 and TRBJ1-3, with D hard to call. CDR1 and CDR2 (germline): MNHEY, SVGAGI. The CDR3 extends over 15 amino acids. The V end was cut by 3 bases, the J end by 0 bases, with 9 bases between.

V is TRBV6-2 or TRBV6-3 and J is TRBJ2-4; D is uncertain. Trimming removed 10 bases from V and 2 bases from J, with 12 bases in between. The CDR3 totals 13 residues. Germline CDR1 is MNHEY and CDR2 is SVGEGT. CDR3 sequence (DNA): TGTGCCACGCTGCACCTAACCAAAAACATTCAGTACTTC. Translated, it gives CATLHLTKNIQYF.

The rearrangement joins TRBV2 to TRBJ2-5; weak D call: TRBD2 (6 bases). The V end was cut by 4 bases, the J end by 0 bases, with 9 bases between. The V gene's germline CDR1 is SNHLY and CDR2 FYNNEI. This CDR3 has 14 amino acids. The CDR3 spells CASSGEEYQETQYF. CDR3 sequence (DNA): TGTGCCAGCAGTGGGGAGGAGTACCAAGAGACCCAGTACTTC.

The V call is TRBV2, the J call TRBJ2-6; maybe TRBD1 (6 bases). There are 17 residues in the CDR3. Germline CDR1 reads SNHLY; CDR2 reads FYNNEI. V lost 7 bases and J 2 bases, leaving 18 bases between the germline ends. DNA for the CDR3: TGTGCCAGCAAAAATAGGGCACAGGGAACTGGGGCCAACGTCCTGACTTTC. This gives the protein CASKNRAQGTGANVLTF.

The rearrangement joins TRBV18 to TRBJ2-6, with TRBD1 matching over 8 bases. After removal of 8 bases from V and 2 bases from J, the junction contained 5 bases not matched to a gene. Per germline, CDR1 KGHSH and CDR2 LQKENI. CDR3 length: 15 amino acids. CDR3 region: CASAGQGTGANVLTF. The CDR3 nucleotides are TGTGCCAGCGCAGGACAGGGTACTGGGGCCAACGTCCTGACTTTC. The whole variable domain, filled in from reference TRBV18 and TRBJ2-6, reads NAGVMQNPRHLVRRRGQEARLRCSPMKGHSHVYWYRQLPEEGLKFMVYLQKENIIDESGMPKERFSAEFPKEGPSILRIQQVVRGDSAAYFCASAGQGTGANVLTFGAGSRLTVL.

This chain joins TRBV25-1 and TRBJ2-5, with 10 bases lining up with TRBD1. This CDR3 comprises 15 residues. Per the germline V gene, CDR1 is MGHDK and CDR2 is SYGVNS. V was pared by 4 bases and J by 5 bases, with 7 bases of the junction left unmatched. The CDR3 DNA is TGTGCCAGCAGTGCGTCGGGACAGGGGAGGGAGACCCAGTACTTC. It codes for CASSASGQGRETQYF.

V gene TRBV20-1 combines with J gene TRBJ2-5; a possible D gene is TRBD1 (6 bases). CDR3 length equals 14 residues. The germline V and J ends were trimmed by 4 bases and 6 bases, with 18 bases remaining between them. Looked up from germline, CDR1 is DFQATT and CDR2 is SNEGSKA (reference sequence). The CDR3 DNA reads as TGCAGTGCTAAAGGGGGAAAGGGGGTGAAGACCCAGTACTTC. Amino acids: CSAKGGKGVKTQYF.

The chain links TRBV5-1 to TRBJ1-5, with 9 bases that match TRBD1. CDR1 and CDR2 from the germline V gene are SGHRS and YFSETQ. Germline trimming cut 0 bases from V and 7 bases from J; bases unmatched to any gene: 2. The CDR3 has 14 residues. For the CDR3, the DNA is TGCGCCAGCAGCTTGGGGACAGGGGACCAGCCCCAGCATTTT. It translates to CASSLGTGDQPQHF.

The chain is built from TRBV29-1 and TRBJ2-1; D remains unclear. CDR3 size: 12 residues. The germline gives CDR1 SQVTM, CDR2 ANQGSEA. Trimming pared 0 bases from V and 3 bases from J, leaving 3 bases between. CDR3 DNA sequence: TGCAGCGTTGAAGACAGCTACAATGAGCAGTTCTTC. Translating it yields CSVEDSYNEQFF.

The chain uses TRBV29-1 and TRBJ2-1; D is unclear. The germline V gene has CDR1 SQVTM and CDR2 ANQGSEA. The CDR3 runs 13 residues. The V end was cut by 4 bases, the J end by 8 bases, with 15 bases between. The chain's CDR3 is CSVGFSTWDEQFF. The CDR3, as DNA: TGCAGCGTTGGATTCTCCACTTGGGATGAGCAGTTCTTC.

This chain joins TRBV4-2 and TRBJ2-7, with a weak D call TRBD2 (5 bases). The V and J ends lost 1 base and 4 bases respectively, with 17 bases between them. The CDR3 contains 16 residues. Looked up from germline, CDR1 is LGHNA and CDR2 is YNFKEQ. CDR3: CASSQGVGVGSYEQYF. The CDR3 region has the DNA TGTGCCAGCAGCCAAGGGGTCGGGGTGGGGTCGTACGAGCAGTACTTC.

The CDR3 spells CSANGQGNTGELFF. The CDR3 region has the DNA TGCAGTGCCAATGGACAGGGAAACACCGGGGAGCTGTTTTTT. The V and J genes are TRBV20-1 and TRBJ2-2; 8 bases are a match to TRBD1. CDR1 DFQATT and CDR2 SNEGSKA come from the germline V gene (reference sequence). There are 14 residues in the CDR3. Trimming removed 6 bases from V and 2 bases from J; junction bases left unmatched: 5.

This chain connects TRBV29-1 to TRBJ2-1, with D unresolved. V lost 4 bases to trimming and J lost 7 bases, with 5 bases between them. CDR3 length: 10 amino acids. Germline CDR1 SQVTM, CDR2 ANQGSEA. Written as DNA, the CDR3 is TGCAGCGTTGTAGGAAATGAGCAGTTCTTC. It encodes CSVVGNEQFF.

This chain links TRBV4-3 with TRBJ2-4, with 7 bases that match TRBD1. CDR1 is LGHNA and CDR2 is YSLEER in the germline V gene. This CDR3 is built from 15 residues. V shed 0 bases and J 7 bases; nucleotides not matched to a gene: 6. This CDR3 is CASSQEGTARNIQYF. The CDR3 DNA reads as TGCGCCAGCAGCCAAGAGGGGACAGCGAGGAACATTCAGTACTTC.

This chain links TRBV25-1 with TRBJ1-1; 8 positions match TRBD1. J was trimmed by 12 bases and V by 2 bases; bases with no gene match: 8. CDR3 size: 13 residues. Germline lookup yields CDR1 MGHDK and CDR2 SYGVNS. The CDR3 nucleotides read TGTGCCAGCAGTGAAGGGCGACAGGGGAGACCTTTCTTT. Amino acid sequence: CASSEGRQGRPFF.

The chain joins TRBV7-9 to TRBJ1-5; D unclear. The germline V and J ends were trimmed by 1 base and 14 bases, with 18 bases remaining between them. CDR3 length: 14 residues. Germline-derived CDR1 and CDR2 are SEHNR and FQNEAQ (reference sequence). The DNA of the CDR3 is TGTGCCAGCAGCTTAGAGCGTGGGGATCCCCTCAAGCATTTT. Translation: CASSLERGDPLKHF.

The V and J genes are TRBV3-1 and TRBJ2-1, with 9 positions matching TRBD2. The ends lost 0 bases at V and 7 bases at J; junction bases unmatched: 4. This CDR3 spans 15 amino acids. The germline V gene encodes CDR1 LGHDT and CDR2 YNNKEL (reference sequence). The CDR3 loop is CASSQEASGNNEQFF. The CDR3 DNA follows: TGTGCCAGCAGCCAAGAGGCTAGCGGGAATAATGAGCAGTTCTTC.

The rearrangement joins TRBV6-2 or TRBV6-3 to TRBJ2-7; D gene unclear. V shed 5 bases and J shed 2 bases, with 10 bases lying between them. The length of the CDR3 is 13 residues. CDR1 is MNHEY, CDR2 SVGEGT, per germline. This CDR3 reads CASSTDPTYEQYF. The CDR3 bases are TGTGCCAGCAGTACCGACCCGACCTACGAGCAGTACTTC.

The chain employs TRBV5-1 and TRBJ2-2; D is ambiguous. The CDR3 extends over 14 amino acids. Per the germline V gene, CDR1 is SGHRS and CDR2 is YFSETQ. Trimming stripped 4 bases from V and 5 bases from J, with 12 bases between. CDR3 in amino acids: CASSLAASTGELFF. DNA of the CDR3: TGCGCCAGCAGCCTGGCGGCATCGACCGGGGAGCTGTTTTTT.

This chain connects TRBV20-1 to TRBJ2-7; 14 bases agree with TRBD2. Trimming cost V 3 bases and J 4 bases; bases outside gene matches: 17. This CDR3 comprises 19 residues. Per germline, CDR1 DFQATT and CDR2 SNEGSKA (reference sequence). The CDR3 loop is CSARETGTSGRISVYEQYF. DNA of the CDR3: TGCAGTGCTAGGGAGACCGGGACTAGCGGGAGAATTTCTGTTTACGAGCAGTACTTC.

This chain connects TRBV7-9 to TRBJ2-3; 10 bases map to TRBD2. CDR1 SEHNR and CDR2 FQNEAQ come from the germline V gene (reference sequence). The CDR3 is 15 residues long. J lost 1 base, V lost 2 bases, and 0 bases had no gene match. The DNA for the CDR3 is TGTGCCAGCAGCTTAACTAGCGGGGGCACAGATACGCAGTATTTT. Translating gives CASSLTSGGTDTQYF.